The TCR beta chain under discussion was sequenced for a study of T-cell reconstitution after alpha-beta-depleted transplantation in children. General study results and limits: Several hundred rapidly expanded clones from non-depleted graft cells reportedly supplied alpha-beta T cells about two months post-transplant.

Unique molecular identifiers were incorporated during preparation of the TCRbeta library. Each CDR3 protein is one row after TCRdb ran MiXCR on the PCR reads. This table holds about 540,000 distinct CDR3 sequences, around 27% found once. For this clonotype: The antigen is not known.

This TCR came from a boy less than two years old with Wiskott-Aldrich syndrome, due to receive a stem cell transplant. The input for sequencing was PBMCs, taken before TCRalphabeta/CD19-depleted stem cell transplant.

The CDR3 sequence: CASSQESLTSGTSYEQYF. The CDR3 bases are TGTGCCAGCAGCCAAGAAAGTCTAACTAGCGGGACTTCCTACGAGCAGTACTTC. The chain has TRBV4-2 and TRBJ2-7, with 10 bases aligning to TRBD2. After removal of 0 bases from V and 1 base from J, the junction contained 9 bases not matched to a gene. CDR1 LGHNA and CDR2 YNFKEQ come from the germline V gene. The CDR3 totals 18 residues.